The clone carrying this T cell receptor (beta chain) occurred a few times. The data belong to a study of blood T cells in healthy people across ages. Using a J-beta primer mix together with a sample-barcoded 5' primer, a second PCR was run for roughly 6 to 12 cycles. TCRdb used MiXCR to reprocess the 5' RACE reads, holding one entry per CDR3 protein. The sample lists about 780,000 distinct CDR3 sequences, about 26% occurring once. The CDR3 contains 13 residues. Germline-derived CDR1 and CDR2 are SNHLY and FYNNEI. The sample also formed part of further work on T cells of mothers and their children. From that paper: A few healthy Caucasian mothers, along with their six children, served as the donors. Over 8 million TCR beta CDR3 reads were obtained from each mother, and approximately 3 million from each child.

The J gene is TRBJ2-5, the V gene TRBV2; D is perhaps TRBD1 (6 bases). The J call may be in error: the DNA end matches TRBJ2-1 better. The receptor comes from a boy younger than 18 in good health. The sequenced sample was blood. CDR3 DNA sequence: TGTGCCAGCAATCAGGGGCCCTACAATGAGCAGTTCTTC. Its protein is CASNQGPYNEQFF.